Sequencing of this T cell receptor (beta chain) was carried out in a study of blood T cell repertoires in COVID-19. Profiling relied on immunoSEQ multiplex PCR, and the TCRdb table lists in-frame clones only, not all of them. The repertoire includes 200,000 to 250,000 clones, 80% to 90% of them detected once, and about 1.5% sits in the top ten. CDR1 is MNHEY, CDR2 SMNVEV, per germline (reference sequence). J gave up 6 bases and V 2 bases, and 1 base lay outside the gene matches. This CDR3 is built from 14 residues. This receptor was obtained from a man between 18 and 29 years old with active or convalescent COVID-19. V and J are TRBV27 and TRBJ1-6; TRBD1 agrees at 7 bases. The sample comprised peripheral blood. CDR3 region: CASSLRDSNSPLHF. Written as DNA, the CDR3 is TGTGCCAGCAGTTTAAGGGACAGTAATTCACCCCTCCACTTT.